The present T cell receptor (beta chain) was sequenced within a study of T cells in localized non-small cell lung cancer. Concerning this clone: Its antigen remains unidentified.

Germline V lookup: CDR1 SNHLY, CDR2 FYNNEI. V shed 6 bases and J 9 bases; nucleotides not matched to a gene: 9. This CDR3 is built from 15 residues. General study points: Uninvolved adjacent lung had higher T cell clonality than tumor and all other tissues.

Generated by immunoSEQ multiplex PCR, the TCRdb table keeps only in-frame clones and is missing some. Of more than 9,000 clones listed, 70% to 85% are singletons. The TCR sequence derives from a male donor at least 60 years old with stage I lung adenocarcinoma. Here the sequenced sample was peripheral blood, taken before any cancer treatment. The chain couples TRBV2 to TRBJ1-6; TRBD1 agrees at 9 bases. The CDR3 region is CASRDKQGARSPLHF. Here the CDR3 DNA reads TGTGCCAGCAGGGATAAACAGGGGGCGCGTTCACCCCTCCACTTT.